A selection of T cell receptor beta chains follows, all from one sample in a study of shared clonotypes between healthy human individuals. Libraries were prepared by immunoSEQ multiplex PCR; TCRdb keeps only in-frame clonotypes and omits some of them. The sample has 2 million to 2.5 million clones, more than 85% seen once; the top ten hold about 0.39%. Sequenced material: naive CD4+ T cells from PBMCs. The receptors were gathered from a man aged 18-30 years in good health. Some clones in this sample may be carry-over from other donors' samples. Both conserved end residues are part of each CDR3. A D gene is named only where the DNA matches it firmly. Clone size is given for some rows only: seen once, a few or many times, or a class if the clone is expanded.

DNA: TGCGCCAGCAGCTTGAACCTCAGGGGGAGCTCCTACAATGAGCAGTTCTTC; CDR3: CASSLNLRGSSYNEQFF; D: TRBD1; V: TRBV5-1; size: NA; J: TRBJ2-1
DNA: TGTGCCAGCAGTGAATCGGGGGCCCTAGAGCAGCCCCAGCATTTT; CDR3: CASSESGALEQPQHF; D: NA; V: TRBV25-1; size: NA; J: TRBJ1-5
DNA: TGTGCCAGCAACCTAAACACGAACACCGGGGAGCTGTTTTTT; CDR3: CASNLNTNTGELFF; D: NA; V: TRBV28; size: NA; J: TRBJ2-2
DNA: TGTGCCAGCAGCGTAGTCCCTAGCGGACACACAGATACGCAGTATTTT; CDR3: CASSVVPSGHTDTQYF; D: TRBD2; V: TRBV9; size: NA; J: TRBJ2-3
DNA: TGTGCCAGCAGCTTGGCGGGAGGCGGGGCCTACGAGCAGTACTTC; CDR3: CASSLAGGGAYEQYF; D: TRBD2; V: TRBV5-4; size: NA; J: TRBJ2-7
DNA: TGTGCCAGCACCCGAGGGGGGAAGGGGGCAGATACGCAGTATTTT; CDR3: CASTRGGKGADTQYF; D: NA; V: TRBV6-5; size: NA; J: TRBJ2-3
DNA: TGTGCCAGCAGTTTAGAGCAGTCATATAGCAATCAGCCCCAGCATTTT; CDR3: CASSLEQSYSNQPQHF; D: NA; V: TRBV28; size: NA; J: TRBJ1-5
DNA: TGTGCCAGCAGCCGACGAGTTGGGACAGAGATTGGGGAGCAGTACTTC; CDR3: CASSRRVGTEIGEQYF; D: TRBD1; V: TRBV14; size: NA; J: TRBJ2-7
DNA: TGTGCCAGCACAAGCAAAGGGCGGGAGTGGGACTACGAGCAGTACTTC; CDR3: CASTSKGREWDYEQYF; D: NA; V: TRBV21-1; size: NA; J: TRBJ2-7
DNA: TGTGCCAGTTCCCTGTCCAAAATAAGGTTTACGCAGTATTTT; CDR3: CASSLSKIRFTQYF; D: NA; V: TRBV19; size: NA; J: TRBJ2-3
DNA: TGTGCCAGCAGCTTAACGAACAGGGACGAGCAGTACTTC; CDR3: CASSLTNRDEQYF; D: NA; V: TRBV7-3; size: NA; J: TRBJ2-7
DNA: TGCGCCAGCAGCCCCCTAGCGGGAGCCCACTACAATGAGCAGTTCTTC; CDR3: CASSPLAGAHYNEQFF; D: TRBD2; V: TRBV5-1; size: NA; J: TRBJ2-1
DNA: TGTGCCAGCTCACCCCGGACTAGCGGGACAGACGAGCAGTTCTTC; CDR3: CASSPRTSGTDEQFF; D: TRBD2; V: TRBV18; size: NA; J: TRBJ2-1
DNA: TGTGCCAGCAGCTTAGTGGGCGGGAATGAAGCTTTCTTT; CDR3: CASSLVGGNEAFF; D: NA; V: TRBV7-8; size: NA; J: TRBJ1-1
DNA: TGTGCCAGCAGCTTGGGGGGGGCTGGCTTAACCTACGAGCAGTACTTC; CDR3: CASSLGGAGLTYEQYF; D: NA; V: TRBV5-6; size: NA; J: TRBJ2-7
DNA: TGTGCCAGCAGTTTCTCAAACCAGGGACCGACGGAGAGTCATGGCTACACCTTC; CDR3: CASSFSNQGPTESHGYTF; D: NA; V: TRBV28; size: NA; J: TRBJ1-2
DNA: TGTGCCAGCAGTTACTCGAGGGGGAAAGACTACGAGCAGTACTTC; CDR3: CASSYSRGKDYEQYF; D: NA; V: TRBV6-5; size: NA; J: TRBJ2-7
DNA: TGTGCCAGTAGGGGTACGGGCCTAGCTGAAGAGACCCAGTACTTC; CDR3: CASRGTGLAEETQYF; D: NA; V: TRBV19; size: NA; J: TRBJ2-5
DNA: TGTGCCAGCAGCCCCACGAAGACAGGGAATAGTTACGAGCAGTACTTC; CDR3: CASSPTKTGNSYEQYF; D: TRBD1; V: TRBV7-9; size: NA; J: TRBJ2-7
DNA: TGTGCCTGGAGTGTAAGTCTTTGGGGTCAGCCCCAGCATTTT; CDR3: CAWSVSLWGQPQHF; D: NA; V: TRBV30; size: NA; J: TRBJ1-5
DNA: TGTGCCAGCAGCCCCGGGGGCGGGAGAGGGGAGACCCAGTACTTC; CDR3: CASSPGGGRGETQYF; D: NA; V: TRBV5-4; size: once; J: TRBJ2-5
DNA: TGTGCCAGCAGCGTAGGTCCGGGGTTAAGGGCTTTCTTT; CDR3: CASSVGPGLRAFF; D: NA; V: TRBV9; size: NA; J: TRBJ1-1
DNA: TGTGCCAGCAGTTTTGCGAGGAACACCGGGGAGCTGTTTTTT; CDR3: CASSFARNTGELFF; D: NA; V: TRBV27; size: NA; J: TRBJ2-2
DNA: TGCAGTGCTAGAGATCGGGCGGAGCAGTTCTTC; CDR3: CSARDRAEQFF; D: NA; V: TRBV20-1; size: NA; J: TRBJ2-1
DNA: TGTGCCAGCAGTTTGGTCGCGGGAGGCTACGAGCAGTACTTC; CDR3: CASSLVAGGYEQYF; D: TRBD2; V: TRBV28; size: NA; J: TRBJ2-7
DNA: TGTGCCAGCAGCGCCCTTCTGGGGGGCGTAGGTCAGTTCTTC; CDR3: CASSALLGGVGQFF; D: NA; V: TRBV9; size: NA; J: TRBJ2-1
DNA: TGTGCCAGCAGCCGGGGCCCGTCGGCAACTAATGAAAAACTGTTTTTT; CDR3: CASSRGPSATNEKLFF; D: NA; V: TRBV5-6; size: NA; J: TRBJ1-4
DNA: TGTGCCAGCAGTGAAAGAGGGGGGGGACAGCCCCAGCATTTT; CDR3: CASSERGGGQPQHF; D: NA; V: TRBV25-1; size: NA; J: TRBJ1-5
DNA: TGCGCCAGCAGCTTGGCTCCAGGACAGGTCGGTGAAAAACTGTTTTTT; CDR3: CASSLAPGQVGEKLFF; D: TRBD1; V: TRBV5-1; size: NA; J: TRBJ1-4
DNA: TGTGCCAGCAGCTTACGGCAGGGAAGCACAGATACGCAGTATTTT; CDR3: CASSLRQGSTDTQYF; D: NA; V: TRBV7-9; size: NA; J: TRBJ2-3
DNA: TGTGCCAGCAGCTCGTGGACAGGGGGTGGGGATACGCAGTATTTT; CDR3: CASSSWTGGGDTQYF; D: TRBD1; V: TRBV9; size: NA; J: TRBJ2-3
DNA: TGTGCCTGGAGTGAGACCCGGAATCCGTTGGAAGAGCAGTACTTC; CDR3: CAWSETRNPLEEQYF; D: NA; V: TRBV30; size: NA; J: TRBJ2-7
DNA: TGTGCCAGCAGCGTAGCTTCGGGAGATACGCAGTATTTT; CDR3: CASSVASGDTQYF; D: NA; V: TRBV9; size: NA; J: TRBJ2-3
DNA: TGTGCCAGCAGCTTGGTTGGTAGCGATGAGCAGTTCTTC; CDR3: CASSLVGSDEQFF; D: NA; V: TRBV5-1; size: once; J: TRBJ2-1
DNA: TGTGCCAGCAGCGTAGGGGGCTCCGGGGCCAACGTCCTGACTTTC; CDR3: CASSVGGSGANVLTF; D: NA; V: TRBV9; size: NA; J: TRBJ2-6
DNA: TGTGCCACCAGCAGAGTTGGAGGGAGGAACGAGCAGTACTTC; CDR3: CATSRVGGRNEQYF; D: NA; V: TRBV15; size: NA; J: TRBJ2-7
DNA: TGTGCCAGCCTACAAGGGACGGCCTTCACTGAAGCTTTCTTT; CDR3: CASLQGTAFTEAFF; D: NA; V: TRBV6-1; size: NA; J: TRBJ1-1
DNA: TGTGCCAGCAGCCTCGAGGGGACGATCCCCTCCTACGAGCAGTACTTC; CDR3: CASSLEGTIPSYEQYF; D: NA; V: TRBV5-4; size: NA; J: TRBJ2-7
DNA: TGTGCCAGCAGCGCCCAGGTGAGGAACACCGGGGAGCTGTTTTTT; CDR3: CASSAQVRNTGELFF; D: NA; V: TRBV9; size: NA; J: TRBJ2-2
DNA: TGTGCTAGTGGTTCCAGGGGCTATGGCTACACCTTC; CDR3: CASGSRGYGYTF; D: NA; V: TRBV12-5; size: NA; J: TRBJ1-2
DNA: TGTGCCAGCAGCTTTCCATCCGGGGAGCTGTTTTTT; CDR3: CASSFPSGELFF; D: NA; V: TRBV7-9; size: NA; J: TRBJ2-2
DNA: TGTGCCAGCAGCGTAGCTACCTGGCGGGGAGGCGATACGCAGTATTTT; CDR3: CASSVATWRGGDTQYF; D: NA; V: TRBV9; size: NA; J: TRBJ2-3
DNA: TGCGCCAGCAGCTCCGGACTAGCGGGAGGCACAGATACGCAGTATTTT; CDR3: CASSSGLAGGTDTQYF; D: TRBD2; V: TRBV5-1; size: NA; J: TRBJ2-3
DNA: TGTGCCTGGAGTGTACGCCAGCGGGGTGAAGCTTTCTTT; CDR3: CAWSVRQRGEAFF; D: NA; V: TRBV30; size: few; J: TRBJ1-1
DNA: TGTGCCAGCAGCTTAGCCCGGGGACTAGCGGGAGCTTACGAGCAGTACTTC; CDR3: CASSLARGLAGAYEQYF; D: TRBD2; V: TRBV7-8; size: once; J: TRBJ2-7
DNA: TGTGCCAGCAGCCCACTAGCGGGAGGACAAGAGACCCAGTACTTC; CDR3: CASSPLAGGQETQYF; D: TRBD2; V: TRBV11-2; size: NA; J: TRBJ2-5
DNA: TGTGCCAGCAGCGTAGAGGGGGGCTATGGCTACACCTTC; CDR3: CASSVEGGYGYTF; D: NA; V: TRBV9; size: NA; J: TRBJ1-2
DNA: TGTGCCTGGAGTCCCGGACGGAGAAACACTGAAGCTTTCTTT; CDR3: CAWSPGRRNTEAFF; D: NA; V: TRBV30; size: NA; J: TRBJ1-1
DNA: TGCGCCAGCAGCTTGAGGACTAGATTCACCGGGGAGCTGTTTTTT; CDR3: CASSLRTRFTGELFF; D: TRBD2; V: TRBV5-1; size: NA; J: TRBJ2-2
DNA: TGTGCCAGCTCACCAACTAGCGGGAGGGCCTACGAGCAGTACTTC; CDR3: CASSPTSGRAYEQYF; D: TRBD2; V: TRBV18; size: once; J: TRBJ2-7
DNA: TGCGCCAGCAGCTTACAGGGGGCGGATAATGAAAAACTGTTTTTT; CDR3: CASSLQGADNEKLFF; D: TRBD1; V: TRBV5-1; size: NA; J: TRBJ1-4
DNA: TGTGCCAGCAGGACACCGGGACGGACCTACGAGCAGTACTTC; CDR3: CASRTPGRTYEQYF; D: NA; V: TRBV2; size: NA; J: TRBJ2-7
DNA: TGTGCCAGCAGTGAAGCGGGGAGCCGAGGCGAGCAGTACTTC; CDR3: CASSEAGSRGEQYF; D: NA; V: TRBV2; size: NA; J: TRBJ2-7
DNA: TGTGCCAGCAGTTTGGTCCTCGGGCGCGAGCAGTACTTC; CDR3: CASSLVLGREQYF; D: NA; V: TRBV27; size: NA; J: TRBJ2-7